The following is a T cell receptor beta chain sequence with its context. The entry originates in a study of T cell changes during pregnancy in multiple sclerosis. Repertoires were generated with immunoSEQ multiplex PCR, while TCRdb's copy carries only in-frame clones and drops some. The sample lists roughly 40,000 clones; approximately 94% were seen once. The junction had 5 bases not matched to a gene; V was cut back by 6 bases and J by 3 bases. This CDR3 has 12 residues. Germline V gives CDR1 GTSNPN, CDR2 SVGIG (reference sequence). The chain uses TRBV30 and TRBJ2-7, with 7 bases matching TRBD1. The sample consisted of peripheral blood, taken in the third trimester of pregnancy. This TCR came from a female donor with multiple sclerosis, enrolled in a pregnancy study. The CDR3 DNA is TGTGCCTGTGGGGGACAGATCTACGAGCAGTACTTC. Amino acid sequence: CACGGQIYEQYF.